Listed below are T cell receptor beta chains from one sample, sequenced in a study of T cells after yellow fever vaccination. TCRdb re-called the 5' RACE reads through MiXCR, storing one row per CDR3 protein. The sample contains 500,000 to 650,000 distinct CDR3 sequences, 12% of which appear only once. The sequencing used PBMCs, collected on the day of the yellow fever booster vaccination. These TCRs come from a man younger than 40 who received the YFV17D yellow fever vaccine. CDR3s include the opening cysteine and the closing phenylalanine or tryptophan. Fields, in order: clone size, D gene, J gene, CDR3 length, V gene, CDR3 protein, CDR3 DNA. D genes are given only for firm matches. Not every row has a clone size; where given, it reads once, few, many or a size class.

few,TRBD1,TRBJ2-3,16,TRBV20-1,CSAAPGTGGSPDTQYF,TGCAGTGCTGCTCCTGGGACAGGGGGATCCCCAGATACGCAGTATTTT
few,.,TRBJ1-1,14,TRBV6-5,CASSFPRDPEEAFF,TGTGCCAGCAGTTTCCCCCGGGATCCCGAAGAAGCTTTCTTT
few,.,TRBJ2-1,12,TRBV7-2,CASSFQGNEQFF,TGTGCCAGCAGCTTCCAGGGAAATGAGCAGTTCTTC
many,.,TRBJ1-1,15,TRBV28,CASSLNGGRNTEAFF,TGTGCCAGCAGTCTGAATGGGGGCCGTAACACTGAAGCTTTCTTT
few,TRBD2,TRBJ2-7,14,TRBV7-2,CASSGTSGSREQYF,TGTGCCAGCAGCGGGACTAGCGGGAGTAGGGAGCAGTACTTC
few,.,TRBJ2-7,13,TRBV29-1,CSARIGQNYEQYF,TGCAGCGCCCGGATCGGACAAAACTACGAGCAGTACTTC
.,.,TRBJ2-5,12,TRBV28,CASKTAGETQYF,TGTGCCAGCAAAACGGCGGGAGAGACCCAGTACTTC
.,TRBD2,TRBJ2-1,14,TRBV10-2,CASSEALAGGEQFF,TGCGCCAGCAGTGAGGCACTAGCGGGAGGTGAGCAGTTCTTC
.,TRBD2,TRBJ2-3,19,TRBV2,CASTRSAGRGRFTTDTQYF,TGTGCCAGCACTCGAAGCGCAGGGCGCGGGAGATTTACGACAGATACGCAGTATTTT
many,TRBD2,TRBJ2-1,17,TRBV5-6,CASSLWVAGGPWNEQFF,TGTGCCAGCAGCTTGTGGGTGGCGGGAGGGCCATGGAATGAGCAGTTCTTC
few,.,TRBJ1-5,13,TRBV28,CASSLPPNSPQHF,TGTGCCAGCAGTTTACCCCCCAACTCGCCCCAGCATTTT
many,.,TRBJ1-4,14,TRBV6-5,CASSFQTPNEKLFF,TGTGCCAGCAGTTTTCAGACTCCTAATGAAAAACTGTTTTTT
.,TRBD1,TRBJ2-4,15,TRBV4-2,CASSQAAGQGNIQYF,TGTGCCAGCAGCCAAGCAGCCGGACAGGGAAACATTCAGTACTTC
few,.,TRBJ2-7,13,TRBV20-1,CSARGFMNLEQYF,TGCAGTGCTAGAGGGTTTATGAATTTAGAGCAGTACTTC
.,.,TRBJ2-5,14,TRBV7-2,CASSRKQRVGTQYF,TGTGCCAGCAGCCGCAAACAGAGGGTTGGGACCCAGTACTTC
.,.,TRBJ1-1,13,TRBV20-1,CSAQQEVGAGAFF,TGCAGTGCTCAACAGGAGGTGGGGGCTGGTGCTTTCTTT
.,.,TRBJ1-3,15,TRBV6-5,CASSRSGISGNTIYF,TGTGCCAGCAGCCGCTCAGGGATCTCTGGAAACACCATATATTTT
.,.,TRBJ2-5,13,TRBV10-3,CAISDRSQETQYF,TGTGCCATCAGTGATAGGTCACAAGAGACCCAGTACTTC
few,TRBD1,TRBJ2-1,13,TRBV20-1,CSARTGVGDEQFF,TGCAGTGCCCGGACAGGGGTTGGTGATGAGCAGTTCTTC
.,TRBD2,TRBJ2-1,19,TRBV11-2,CASSLGLGRASGRGYEQFF,TGTGCCAGCAGCTTAGGCCTTGGTAGGGCTAGCGGGAGGGGTTATGAGCAGTTCTTC
many,TRBD1,TRBJ1-1,13,TRBV20-1,CSAIQGRVTEAFF,TGCAGTGCTATACAGGGGAGGGTTACTGAAGCTTTCTTT
.,.,TRBJ2-5,17,TRBV21-1,CASSKEEGQGDVETQYF,TGTGCCAGCAGCAAAGAAGAGGGACAGGGCGATGTAGAGACCCAGTACTTC
few,.,TRBJ2-7,13,TRBV12-3/TRBV12-4,CASSLRLGGEQYF,TGTGCCAGCAGTTTGAGACTAGGGGGCGAGCAGTACTTC
.,TRBD2,TRBJ2-7,15,TRBV7-9,CASSLGSSGDYEQYF,TGTGCCAGCAGCTTAGGTTCCAGCGGGGACTACGAGCAGTACTTC
few,.,TRBJ2-7,16,TRBV2,CASSENPGSLGYEQYF,TGTGCCAGCAGTGAGAATCCGGGCTCTTTGGGCTACGAGCAGTACTTC
.,.,TRBJ2-1,15,TRBV20-1,CSASRAQGYGNEQFF,TGCAGTGCTAGTCGGGCACAGGGCTATGGGAATGAGCAGTTCTTC
many,.,TRBJ2-1,15,TRBV29-1,CSAVTGTFDYNEQFF,TGCAGCGCCGTGACCGGGACTTTCGATTACAATGAGCAGTTCTTC
.,.,TRBJ2-7,15,TRBV5-1,CASSPGGAGVYEQYF,TGCGCCAGCAGCCCGGGGGGCGCGGGAGTATACGAGCAGTACTTC
.,.,TRBJ2-2,17,TRBV18,CASSPQRASVNTGELFF,TGTGCCAGCTCACCACAGCGAGCTAGCGTGAACACCGGGGAGCTGTTTTTT
few,.,TRBJ1-3,16,TRBV20-1,CSAPRVGGSSGNTIYF,TGCAGTGCTCCCCGAGTCGGCGGGAGCTCTGGAAACACCATATATTTT
.,TRBD2,TRBJ2-5,15,TRBV3-1,CASSQELAGIETQYF,TGTGCCAGCAGCCAGGAACTAGCGGGGATAGAGACCCAGTACTTC
.,.,TRBJ2-6,15,TRBV15,CATSNDKSGANVLTF,TGTGCCACCAGCAACGACAAGTCTGGGGCCAACGTCCTGACTTTC
.,.,TRBJ2-5,13,TRBV2,CASSGFAGETQYF,TGTGCCAGCAGTGGGTTCGCAGGGGAGACCCAGTACTTC
.,TRBD2,TRBJ2-3,13,TRBV12-5,CASAQRGTDTQYF,TGTGCTAGTGCCCAGCGGGGTACAGATACGCAGTATTTT
.,TRBD2,TRBJ2-2,16,TRBV20-1,CSAQTSGSTNTGELFF,TGCAGTGCCCAGACTAGCGGGAGTACGAACACCGGGGAGCTGTTTTTT
.,TRBD2,TRBJ2-2,16,TRBV20-1,CSAPLWTSGNTGELFF,TGCAGTGCTCCCCTCTGGACTAGCGGGAACACCGGGGAGCTGTTTTTT
few,TRBD2,TRBJ2-3,15,TRBV7-9,CASSYLAGGPDTQYF,TGTGCCAGCAGCTACCTAGCGGGAGGGCCCGATACGCAGTATTTT
.,.,TRBJ2-2,15,TRBV7-2,CASSLATINTGELFF,TGTGCCAGCAGCTTAGCGACTATCAACACCGGGGAGCTGTTTTTT
few,.,TRBJ2-7,13,TRBV7-9,CASSLGPGLGLVF,TGTGCCAGCAGCTTAGGCCCTGGACTGGGGCTAGTCTTC